The following is a T cell receptor (beta chain) sequence with its context. Its target is unknown. The sample originates from a study of tumor-infiltrating lymphocytes in primary liver carcinoma. On the study more broadly: The five patients, who were men and women, ranged in age from 30 to 69 years.

The CDR3 is 15 residues long. Germline CDR1 is DFQATT and CDR2 is SNEGSKA (reference sequence). Trimming cost V 2 bases and J 4 bases, with 17 bases left between them. Unsorted whole blood supplied the blood RNA, and germline DNA was isolated too. Findings and limits, study-wide: Blood's top-250-clone fraction was significantly lower than that of tumors (p = 0.039). Compared with tumor region pairs, tumor-adjacent and tumor-blood pairs overlapped less.

A primer in the constant region served to generate TCR beta cDNA from roughly 550 ng of total RNA. Generation of the TCR beta libraries relied on three nested multiplex PCR rounds using slightly modified ARM-PCR. The first two PCR rounds, around 10 cycles each, used TRBV1-TRBV30 forward primers and a C-beta reverse primer. TCRdb used MiXCR to reprocess the multiplex PCR reads, holding one entry per CDR3 protein. Seen here are hundreds of thousands of distinct CDR3 sequences, more than 55% observed once, and the top ten hold 15% to 20%. This clonotype was obtained from a woman in her twenties or thirties with primary liver carcinoma and hepatitis B virus infection. Sequencing was performed on peripheral blood. The V call is TRBV20-1, the J call TRBJ1-1; a weak D match, TRBD1 (5 bases). The CDR3 reads CSARPFHGDGTEAFF. CDR3 in DNA: TGCAGTGCTAGACCGTTCCACGGGGACGGCACTGAAGCTTTCTTT.